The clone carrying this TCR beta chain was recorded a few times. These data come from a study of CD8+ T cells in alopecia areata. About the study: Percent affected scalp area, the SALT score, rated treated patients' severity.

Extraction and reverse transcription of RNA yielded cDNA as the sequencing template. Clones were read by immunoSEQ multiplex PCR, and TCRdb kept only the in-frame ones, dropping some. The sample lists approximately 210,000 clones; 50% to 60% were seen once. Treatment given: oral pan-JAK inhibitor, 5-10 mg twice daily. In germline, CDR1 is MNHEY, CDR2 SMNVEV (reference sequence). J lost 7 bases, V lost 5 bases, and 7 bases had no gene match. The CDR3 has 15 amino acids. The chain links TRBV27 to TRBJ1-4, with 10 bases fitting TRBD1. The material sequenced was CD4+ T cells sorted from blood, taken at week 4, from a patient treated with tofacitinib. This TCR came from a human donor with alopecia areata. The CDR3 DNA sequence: TGTGCCAGCAGTAACCGGGGACAGGGGATTGAAAAACTGTTTTTT. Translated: CASSNRGQGIEKLFF.